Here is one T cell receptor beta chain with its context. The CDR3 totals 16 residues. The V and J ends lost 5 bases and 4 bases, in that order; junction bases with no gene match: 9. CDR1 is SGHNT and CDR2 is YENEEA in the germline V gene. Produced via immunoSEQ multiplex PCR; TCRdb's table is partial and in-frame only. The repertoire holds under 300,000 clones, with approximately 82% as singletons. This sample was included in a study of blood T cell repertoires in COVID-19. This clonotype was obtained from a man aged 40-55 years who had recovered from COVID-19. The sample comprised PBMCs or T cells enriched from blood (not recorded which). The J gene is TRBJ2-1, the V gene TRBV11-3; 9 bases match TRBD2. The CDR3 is CASSHTSGSFYNEQFF. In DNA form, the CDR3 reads TGTGCCAGCAGCCACACTAGCGGGTCCTTTTACAATGAGCAGTTCTTC.